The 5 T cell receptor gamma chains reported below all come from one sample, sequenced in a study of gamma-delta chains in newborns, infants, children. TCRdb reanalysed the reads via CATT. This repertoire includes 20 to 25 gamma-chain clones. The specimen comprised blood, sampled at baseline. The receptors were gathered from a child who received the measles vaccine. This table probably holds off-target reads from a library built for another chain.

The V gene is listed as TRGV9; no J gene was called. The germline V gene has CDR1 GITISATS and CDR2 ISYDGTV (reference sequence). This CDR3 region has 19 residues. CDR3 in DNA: TGTGCCTGTGATCCCCTGGGGGATAAGGCAGGAGCTTTGACAGCACAACTCTTCTTT. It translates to CACDPLGDKAGALTAQLFF.

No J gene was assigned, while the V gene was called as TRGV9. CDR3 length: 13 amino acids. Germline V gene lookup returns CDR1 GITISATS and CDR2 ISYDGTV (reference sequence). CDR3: CACDTWGTAQLFF. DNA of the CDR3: TGTGCCTGTGACACCTGGGGGACAGCACAACTCTTCTTT.

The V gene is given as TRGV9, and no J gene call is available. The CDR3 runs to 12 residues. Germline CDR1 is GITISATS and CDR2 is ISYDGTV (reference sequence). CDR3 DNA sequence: TGTGCCACTGGGGGATTGACAGCACAACTCTTCTTT. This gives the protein CATGGLTAQLFF.

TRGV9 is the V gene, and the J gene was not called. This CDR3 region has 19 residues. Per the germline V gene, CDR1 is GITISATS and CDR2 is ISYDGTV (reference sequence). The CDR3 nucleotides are TGTGCCTTTTCTCGCGTGGCCCAGATAGGGGGTCCAGTGACAGCACAACTCTTCTTT. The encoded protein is CAFSRVAQIGGPVTAQLFF.

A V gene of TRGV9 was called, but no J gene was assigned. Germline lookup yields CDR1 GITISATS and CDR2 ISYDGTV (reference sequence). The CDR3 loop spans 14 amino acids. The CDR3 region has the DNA TGTGCCTGTGACACCTGGGGGATGACAGCACAACTCTTCTTT. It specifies CACDTWGMTAQLFF.